The 25 T cell receptor beta chains presented below share a single source sample, sequenced in a study of T cells in Graves' hyperthyroidism and ophthalmopathy. TCR beta CDR3 sequences were amplified from RNA transcripts. TCR CDR3 underwent first-round RT-PCR with the HTBI primer set. TCRdb itself ran the multiplex PCR reads through MiXCR, one entry per CDR3 protein. This table has more than 450,000 distinct CDR3 sequences, just under 20% appearing once. Sequencing was performed on blood. The receptors shown here come from a man aged 35 to 55 with Graves' ophthalmopathy.

The gene calls are TRBV28 and TRBJ2-2; D is ambiguous. Trimming cost V 1 base and J 4 bases, with 10 bases left between them. Per germline, CDR1 MDHEN and CDR2 SYDVKM. This CDR3 comprises 15 residues. The DNA for the CDR3 is TGTGCCAGCAGTTTATCAGGAGAACGCACCGGGGAGCTGTTTTTT. It yields the protein CASSLSGERTGELFF. Filled out from reference TRBV28 and TRBJ2-2, the complete variable domain reads DVKVTQSSRYLVKRTGEKVFLECVQDMDHENMFWYRQDPGLGLRLIYFSYDVKMKEKGDIPEGYSVSREKKERFSLILESASTNQTSMYLCASSLSGERTGELFFGEGSRLTVL.

This clonotype was counted between two and nine times. The chain is built from TRBV5-1 and TRBJ2-3; the D gene is possibly TRBD2 (6 bases). The ends were cut back, 6 bases at V and 0 bases at J, with 11 bases in the middle. The CDR3 is 14 amino acids. Germline CDR1 and CDR2: SGHRS and YFSETQ. CDR3 amino acids: CASTRRDSTDTQYF. For the CDR3, the DNA is TGCGCCAGCACGAGGCGGGATAGCACAGATACGCAGTATTTT.

In this sample, this clonotype turned up many times. This sequence joins TRBV5-1 and TRBJ2-7, with 8 bases aligning to TRBD1. Losses at the gene ends were 4 bases for V and 7 bases for J; bases not matched to a gene: 4. CDR1 and CDR2 (germline): SGHRS, YFSETQ. CDR3 length equals 12 residues. The CDR3 DNA follows: TGCGCCAGCAGCCAGGGGGCTCGGGAGCAGTACTTC. As protein: CASSQGAREQYF. The full variable domain, completed using reference TRBV5-1 and TRBJ2-7, is KAGVTQTPRYLIKTRGQQVTLSCSPISGHRSVSWYQQTPGQGLQFLFEYFSETQRNKGNFPGRFSGRQFSNSRSEMNVSTLELGDSALYLCASSQGAREQYFGPGTRLTVT.

This clonotype was picked up a small number of times. A read error may explain this, as a much larger clone is one base away. The chain employs TRBV12-3 or TRBV12-4 and TRBJ1-5; a possible D gene is TRBD1 (6 bases). The CDR3 has 14 residues. The CDR3 DNA reads TGTGCCAGCACCTCAGGGGCCCTGGGATCGCCCCAGCGTTTT. It encodes CASTSGALGSPQRF.

This clonotype was seen ten or more times. V usage is TRBV12-3 or TRBV12-4 and J usage is TRBJ1-2; weak D call: TRBD1 (5 bases). V lost 6 bases and J 1 base, leaving 18 bases between the germline ends. The CDR3 is made up of 16 amino acids. The CDR3 sequence: CASSRYTGALNYGYTF. CDR3 DNA: TGTGCCAGCAGCCGGTATACCGGGGCCCTTAACTATGGCTACACCTTC.

The chain uses TRBV28 and TRBJ2-2; a possible D gene is TRBD2 (6 bases). Germline lookup yields CDR1 MDHEN and CDR2 SYDVKM. The length of the CDR3 is 14 residues. Deletions cut 7 bases from V and 5 bases from J, with 14 bases between. As DNA, the CDR3 is TGTGCCAGCAATCCACTACGGGGGACCGGGGAGCTGTTTTTT. It yields the protein CASNPLRGTGELFF.

The sample holds a few counts of this clonotype. The CDR3 region has the DNA TGTGCCAGCAGCTTAGGAGCTAGCGGAATACAAGAGACCCAGTACTTC. Protein product: CASSLGASGIQETQYF. The gene calls are TRBV13 and TRBJ2-5; 7 bases line up with TRBD2. From germline, CDR1 is PRHDT and CDR2 FYEKMQ (reference sequence). V lost 0 bases, J lost 2 bases, and 6 bases stayed unmatched. The CDR3 totals 16 residues. The variable domain in full, completed from reference TRBV13 and TRBJ2-5, reads AAGVIQSPRHLIKEKRETATLKCYPIPRHDTVYWYQQGPGQDPQFLISFYEKMQSDKGSIPDRFSAQQFSDYHSELNMSSLELGDSALYFCASSLGASGIQETQYFGPGTRLLVL.

This clonotype was picked up a small number of times. The CDR3 DNA sequence: TGTGCCAGCAGCTTCCGATTAGGCGATGAGCAGTTCTTC. Amino acids: CASSFRLGDEQFF. This chain connects TRBV7-9 to TRBJ2-1; no clear D. The V gene lost 3 bases and the J gene lost 8 bases, with 11 bases spanning the gap. The CDR3 is 13 amino acids. The germline CDR1 and CDR2 sequences are SEHNR and FQNEAQ (reference sequence).

This clonotype was counted at least ten times. The V call is TRBV3-1, the J call TRBJ1-1; no clear D gene. The germline gives CDR1 LGHDT, CDR2 YNNKEL (reference sequence). V was clipped by 0 bases and J by 1 base, with 9 bases between them. The CDR3 totals 15 residues. CDR3 bases: TGTGCCAGCAGCCAAGAAGTGGGAGGGAACACTGAAGCTTTCTTT. Translating it yields CASSQEVGGNTEAFF.

This clonotype was seen ten or more times. At one of its ends the junction is not consistent with the germline gene, which may arise from a read error. The V and J genes are TRBV7-8 and TRBJ2-1; 7 bases are shared with TRBD2. Germline V gene data show CDR1 as SGHVS and CDR2 as FQNEAQ. The CDR3 contains 16 residues. In DNA, the CDR3 is TGTGCCAGCAGCTCAAAACACGGACTAGGGCACAATGTGCAGTTCTTC. It translates to CASSSKHGLGHNVQFF.

Only a few counts were recorded for this clonotype. The chain uses TRBV20-1 and TRBJ1-2; D may be TRBD1 (5 bases). Deletions cut 0 bases from V and 8 bases from J, with 10 bases between. The CDR3 is made up of 12 amino acids. CDR1 is DFQATT, CDR2 SNEGSKA, per germline (reference sequence). The CDR3 DNA reads as TGCAGTGCTAGAGATGGGGCCAAAGGCTACACCTTC. Protein sequence: CSARDGAKGYTF.

The chain uses TRBV19 and TRBJ2-3; D remains ambiguous. Germline V lookup: CDR1 LNHDA, CDR2 SQIVND (reference sequence). The ends were cut back, 4 bases at V and 0 bases at J, with 11 bases in the middle. The CDR3 has 15 residues. The CDR3 reads CASSSAVGSTDTQYF. The CDR3 coding sequence is TGTGCCAGTAGTAGCGCTGTGGGAAGCACAGATACGCAGTATTTT.

The table lists this clonotype with many counts. The chain combines TRBV28 with TRBJ2-7; D gene ambiguous. The CDR3 is 15 amino acids. The germline V gene has CDR1 MDHEN and CDR2 SYDVKM. V was shortened by 3 bases and J by 2 bases, with 14 bases between the two germline ends. The CDR3, as DNA: TGTGCCAGCAGTTTCGCTGCAGAAGGGACCTACGAGCAGTACTTC. Translating it yields CASSFAAEGTYEQYF.

The chain carries TRBV7-2 and TRBJ2-3; D gene unclear. Germline V gene sequence: CDR1 SGHTA, CDR2 FQGNSA. The CDR3 is 17 amino acids. Between the trimmed V and J ends, which lost 3 bases and 0 bases, there was a span of 16 bases. The CDR3 reads CASSFTWASTSTDTQYF. The CDR3 DNA follows: TGTGCCAGCAGCTTCACCTGGGCATCGACTAGCACAGATACGCAGTATTTT.

This chain links TRBV4-3 with TRBJ1-1; TRBD1 matches 12 bases. V gave up 1 base and J gave up 13 bases; unmatched junction bases: 13. CDR1 is LGHNA and CDR2 is YSLEER in the germline V gene. The CDR3 totals 16 residues. CDR3 bases: TGCGCCAGCAGCCAAGGGTCCCCGGGACAGGGGGCTCGATGTTTCTTT. It translates to CASSQGSPGQGARCFF.

Only a few counts were recorded for this clonotype. The chain has TRBV11-2 and TRBJ1-2, with unresolved D. Germline V gives CDR1 SGHAT, CDR2 FQNNGV. V was pared by 1 base and J by 7 bases, with 7 bases between. The CDR3 runs 12 residues. In nucleotides, the CDR3 is TGTGCCAGCAGCTTAGGGAACGCTGGCTACACCTTC. Protein: CASSLGNAGYTF.

This chain joins TRBV6-2 or TRBV6-3 and TRBJ2-7, with a possible D match to TRBD2 (5 bases). Germline CDR1 MNHEY, CDR2 SVGEGT. Deletions cut 2 bases from V and 5 bases from J, with 7 bases between. The CDR3 is made up of 12 amino acids. This CDR3 is CASSYGSNEQYF. For the CDR3, the DNA is TGTGCCAGCAGTTACGGGAGCAACGAGCAGTACTTC.

This chain joins TRBV20-1 and TRBJ2-1, with 8 nucleotides matching TRBD2. Germline V gives CDR1 DFQATT, CDR2 SNEGSKA (reference sequence). CDR3 length equals 17 residues. V lost 6 bases and J lost 2; bases outside the gene matches: 15. CDR3: CSAPRMGSGGTYNEQFF. DNA for the CDR3: TGCAGTGCGCCACGAATGGGAAGCGGGGGAACCTACAATGAGCAGTTCTTC.

This chain links TRBV28 with TRBJ1-2; 8 bases are a match to TRBD1. The CDR3 consists of 15 residues. Trimming removed 3 bases from V and 3 bases from J; junction bases left unmatched: 6. In germline, CDR1 is MDHEN, CDR2 SYDVKM. The chain's CDR3 is CASSFPGGLDYGYTF. The CDR3 DNA is TGTGCCAGCAGTTTCCCAGGGGGCCTAGACTATGGCTACACCTTC.

The chain employs TRBV29-1 and TRBJ2-5; 7 nucleotides align to TRBD1. CDR1 is SQVTM, CDR2 ANQGSEA, per germline. The CDR3 runs 13 residues. Unmatched junction bases numbered 9, after V lost 6 bases and J lost 5 bases. The chain's CDR3 is CSVERGRGETQYF. The CDR3, as DNA: TGCAGCGTGGAAAGGGGGCGTGGGGAGACCCAGTACTTC.

This clonotype has a count of ten or more. The chain employs TRBV18 and TRBJ2-5; D is undetermined. Between the trimmed V and J ends, which lost 6 bases and 2 bases, there was a span of 7 bases. The CDR3 is made up of 12 amino acids. CDR1 and CDR2 (germline): KGHSH, LQKENI. The CDR3 region is CASSSIQETQYF. The CDR3 DNA is TGTGCCAGCTCGAGCATACAAGAGACCCAGTACTTC.

This clonotype was recorded many times. J is TRBJ2-7 and V is TRBV7-9; 10 bases map to TRBD2. Germline CDR1 SEHNR, CDR2 FQNEAQ (reference sequence). There are 16 residues in the CDR3. V was pared by 6 bases and J by 3 bases, with 11 bases of the junction left unmatched. The CDR3 loop is CASSRPPGLASYEQYF. The DNA for the CDR3 is TGTGCCAGCAGTCGCCCTCCGGGACTAGCGAGCTACGAGCAGTACTTC. Combining the CDR3 with reference TRBV7-9 and TRBJ2-7 gives the whole variable domain DTGVSQNPRHKITKRGQNVTFRCDPISEHNRLYWYRQTLGQGPEFLTYFQNEAQLEKSRLLSDRFSAERPKGSFSTLEIQRTEQGDSAMYLCASSRPPGLASYEQYFGPGTRLTVT.

This clonotype was seen ten or more times. The V and J genes are TRBV9 and TRBJ2-5; 11 bases match TRBD1. The CDR3 is 16 amino acids. Germline assignment: CDR1 SGDLS and CDR2 YYNGEE. V lost 4 bases, J lost 5 bases, and 10 bases stayed unmatched. Here the CDR3 DNA reads TGTGCCAGCAGCCCCCGAGGACAGGGGGCCTTCGAGACCCAGTACTTC. Translated, it gives CASSPRGQGAFETQYF.

The chain uses TRBV5-1 and TRBJ2-2; D perhaps matches TRBD1 (6 bases). The V and J ends lost 4 bases and 4 bases respectively, with 11 bases between them. CDR3 size: 14 residues. Looked up from germline, CDR1 is SGHRS and CDR2 is YFSETQ. CDR3 in DNA: TGCGCCAGCAGCGGGGCAGGGGTCACCGGGGAGCTGTTTTTT. Protein sequence: CASSGAGVTGELFF.

The chain uses TRBV20-1 and TRBJ2-1; D not resolved. The CDR3 sequence is 10 residues long. Deletions cut 6 bases from V and 8 bases from J, with 8 bases between. Per germline, CDR1 DFQATT and CDR2 SNEGSKA (reference sequence). The CDR3 sequence is CSANSYEQFF. CDR3 bases: TGCAGTGCAAACAGCTATGAGCAGTTCTTC.